The 18 T cell receptor beta chains in this list originate from one sample, sequenced in a study of beta chain features in type 1 diabetes. Sequencing targeted expressed TCRB transcripts, as all isolated RNA had been reverse transcribed. Assay used: immunoSEQ multiplex PCR; TCRdb lists only in-frame clones, some missing. The sample lists 300,000 or so clones, roughly 8% occurring once. The sample was central memory CD4+ T cells from blood. These TCRs come from a woman aged 18-35 years in good health.

V and J are TRBV7-8 and TRBJ2-3, with a weak D call TRBD2 (6 bases). The CDR3 totals 15 residues. Trimming removed 2 bases from V and 2 bases from J, with 11 bases in between. Germline V gives CDR1 SGHVS, CDR2 FQNEAQ. CDR3 nucleotides: TGTGCCAGCAGCTTATCCGGCGGGAACACAGATACGCAGTATTTT. Amino acid sequence: CASSLSGGNTDTQYF.

This clone was observed at least ten times. The J gene is TRBJ2-2, the V gene TRBV28, with D tentatively TRBD2 (6 bases). Deletions cut 6 bases from V and 2 bases from J, with 16 bases between. Germline CDR1 is MDHEN and CDR2 is SYDVKM. This CDR3 spans 16 amino acids. In DNA form, the CDR3 reads TGTGCCAGCAGGAAAAGGAGGGCCCCTAACACCGGGGAGCTGTTTTTT. Translated: CASRKRRAPNTGELFF.

In its sample, this clone was seen a few times. The same CDR3 is also encoded by other DNA sequences in this sample. This chain uses TRBV15 with TRBJ1-4, with D possibly being TRBD1 (6 bases). With 2 bases removed from V and 0 bases from J, the gap between germline ends came to 10 bases. CDR1 LNHNV and CDR2 YYDKDF come from the germline V gene (reference sequence). The CDR3 spans 16 residues. The CDR3 protein is CATSRRRTATNEKLFF. The CDR3 DNA follows: TGTGCCACCAGCAGACGTCGGACAGCAACTAATGAAAAACTGTTTTTT.

The CDR3 DNA reads TGTGCCAGCAGCAAACAGGGGGCTGCTAATGAAAAACTGTTTTTT. Amino acids: CASSKQGAANEKLFF. The genes are TRBV7-2 and TRBJ1-4, with TRBD1 identical over 9 bases. The CDR3 is 15 amino acids. The V segment lost 5 bases and the J segment 3 bases; nucleotides outside the gene matches: 4. Germline V lookup: CDR1 SGHTA, CDR2 FQGNSA.

The rearrangement uses TRBV4-3 and TRBJ2-3; weak D call: TRBD2 (5 bases). The CDR3 covers 17 residues. V lost 0 bases and J 0 bases, leaving 13 bases between the germline ends. CDR1 is LGHNA and CDR2 is YSLEER in the germline V gene. The DNA for the CDR3 is TGCGCCAGCAGCCAAGATCACGGCCTAGCCAGCACAGATACGCAGTATTTT. Translation gives CASSQDHGLASTDTQYF.

This clone has a handful of counts. The chain couples TRBV5-4 to TRBJ2-7; 10 bases are shared with TRBD1. V shed 6 bases, J shed 7 bases, and the junction held 13 bases outside the gene matches. The CDR3 has 15 amino acids. Germline-derived CDR1 and CDR2 are SGHNT and YYREEE (reference sequence). The CDR3 protein is CASNRRDRGMEEQYF. The DNA for the CDR3 is TGTGCCAGCAACCGCCGGGACAGGGGAATGGAAGAGCAGTACTTC.

The table lists this clone with many counts. J is TRBJ1-2 and V is TRBV29-1, with TRBD1 identical over 9 bases. The CDR3 is 14 amino acids. With 1 base clipped from V and 5 bases from J, the junction kept 5 bases outside the gene matches. Germline values: CDR1 SQVTM, CDR2 ANQGSEA. The CDR3 region is CSVEAGTGFYGYTF. CDR3 bases: TGCAGCGTTGAAGCCGGGACAGGGTTTTATGGCTACACCTTC.

The chain joins TRBV19 to TRBJ2-6, with TRBD1 matching 9 bases. Germline CDR1 reads LNHDA; CDR2 reads SQIVND (reference sequence). The trim removed 5 bases at V and 2 bases at J, leaving 7 bases unmatched. The CDR3 extends over 17 amino acids. The CDR3 here is CASSRQGGPTGANVLTF. The DNA for the CDR3 is TGTGCCAGTAGTCGACAGGGGGGTCCTACTGGGGCCAACGTCCTGACTTTC.

On this clone itself: The sample contains more than one DNA sequence encoding this CDR3. The V call is TRBV4-1, the J call TRBJ2-5, with D possibly matching TRBD1 (6 bases). CDR3 length equals 13 residues. CDR1 and CDR2 from the germline V gene are MGHRA and YSYEKL. Trimming took 4 bases from V and 5 from J, leaving 11 bases between them. This CDR3 reads CASSRQVKETQYF. In DNA, the CDR3 is TGCGCCAGCAGCCGACAGGTGAAGGAGACCCAGTACTTC.

This clone was picked up a small number of times. The chain joins TRBV6-1 to TRBJ2-3; D is undetermined. CDR1 is MNHNS and CDR2 is SASEGT in the germline V gene. The CDR3 is made up of 14 amino acids. The germline V and J ends were trimmed by 6 bases and 0 bases, with 10 bases remaining between them. CDR3 loop: CASRADPSTDTQYF. The DNA for the CDR3 is TGTGCCAGCAGGGCAGATCCTAGCACAGATACGCAGTATTTT.

This clone turned up a few times. V and J are TRBV7-2 and TRBJ1-2; D is unclear. CDR3 size: 14 residues. Trimming pared 5 bases from V and 8 bases from J, leaving 18 bases between. Germline CDR1 reads SGHTA; CDR2 reads FQGNSA. The CDR3 region is CASSPQNGFLGYTF. CDR3 bases: TGTGCCAGCAGCCCGCAAAACGGGTTTTTGGGCTACACCTTC.

This clone was seen ten or more times. V is TRBV7-9 and J is TRBJ2-1, with D hard to call. Per germline, CDR1 SEHNR and CDR2 FQNEAQ (reference sequence). The CDR3 is 13 residues long. V gave up 5 bases and J gave up 8 bases, with 13 bases separating them. CDR3 residues: CASSPPFMDEQFF. In DNA, the CDR3 is TGTGCCAGCAGCCCACCTTTTATGGATGAGCAGTTCTTC.

This clone was picked up a small number of times. The gene calls are TRBV4-2 and TRBJ2-4; D remains unclear. This CDR3 has 16 residues. V lost 1 base to trimming and J lost 0 bases, with 10 bases between them. Germline V lookup: CDR1 LGHNA, CDR2 YNFKEQ. CDR3 residues: CASSQGAQLAKNIQYF. The CDR3 nucleotides read TGTGCCAGCAGCCAAGGGGCGCAACTAGCCAAAAACATTCAGTACTTC.

The table lists this clone with many counts. The V gene is TRBV5-1, the J gene TRBJ2-5, with D perhaps TRBD1 (6 bases). The germline CDR1 and CDR2 sequences are SGHRS and YFSETQ. This CDR3 is built from 14 residues. V was pared by 7 bases and J by 1 base, with 14 bases between. For the CDR3, the DNA is TGCGCCAGCCGAGACAGGACAGCCCAAGAGACCCAGTACTTC. Translated: CASRDRTAQETQYF.

This rearrangement joins TRBV18 to TRBJ1-5; D unresolved. CDR3 size: 13 residues. CDR1 is KGHSH and CDR2 is LQKENI in the germline V gene. V lost 3 bases and J 5 bases, leaving 8 bases between the germline ends. In nucleotides, the CDR3 is TGTGCCAGCTCACCGTACGAGGATCAGCCCCAGCATTTT. It encodes CASSPYEDQPQHF. Together with reference TRBV18 and TRBJ1-5, the CDR3 gives the full variable domain: NAGVMQNPRHLVRRRGQEARLRCSPMKGHSHVYWYRQLPEEGLKFMVYLQKENIIDESGMPKERFSAEFPKEGPSILRIQQVVRGDSAAYFCASSPYEDQPQHFGDGTRLSIL.

This clone turned up a few times. The chain carries TRBV19 and TRBJ2-1, with 11 bases that match TRBD1. The CDR3 contains 17 residues. V trimming: 3 bases; J trimming: 7 bases; junction bases outside the gene matches: 11. CDR1 LNHDA and CDR2 SQIVND come from the germline V gene (reference sequence). CDR3 nucleotide sequence: TGTGCCAGTAGTATGAGGGAAGGGACAGGGGGTTTAAATGAGCAGTTCTTC. Protein product: CASSMREGTGGLNEQFF.

This clone appeared a few times. V and J are TRBV5-1 and TRBJ2-7; D unclear. CDR3 size: 14 residues. Trimming removed 0 bases from V and 5 bases from J, with 12 bases in between. In germline, CDR1 is SGHRS, CDR2 YFSETQ. CDR3: CASSLAFEINEQYF. The CDR3 nucleotides read TGCGCCAGCAGCTTGGCCTTCGAGATCAACGAGCAGTACTTC.

This clone was seen at least ten times. This chain connects TRBV28 to TRBJ2-5; TRBD1 is a possible D gene (6 bases). Germline V CDR1 and CDR2: MDHEN, SYDVKM. CDR3 length: 11 residues. Trimming shortened V by 5 bases and J by 5 bases, and 6 bases separated the two germline ends. CDR3 sequence reads: CASSDRETQYF. In DNA form, the CDR3 reads TGTGCCAGCAGTGACAGGGAGACCCAGTACTTC.